A single sample is the source of the 31 T cell receptor beta chains below, sequenced in a study of early T cells in non-severe SARS-CoV-2 infection. MiXCR, run by TCRdb on the 5' RACE reads, gives a single entry per CDR3 protein. The profile shows 55,000 to 80,000 distinct CDR3 sequences, roughly 10% of them singletons. The sample consisted of whole blood, taken at baseline. These TCRs come from an adult who was a healthcare worker with PCR-confirmed SARS-CoV-2 infection or an uninfected control (not recorded which).

The sample holds many counts of this clonotype. V is TRBV18 and J is TRBJ1-1; D gene uncertain. Germline V lookup: CDR1 KGHSH, CDR2 LQKENI. V lost 2 bases to trimming and J lost 3 bases, with 7 bases between them. CDR3 length: 13 amino acids. CDR3 sequence (DNA): TGTGCCAGCTCACCAGGCATGGACACTGAAGCTTTCTTT. Protein sequence: CASSPGMDTEAFF.

This clonotype was seen only a few times. The chain carries TRBV3-1 and TRBJ1-2, with D uncertain. This CDR3 spans 15 amino acids. Germline V lookup: CDR1 LGHDT, CDR2 YNNKEL (reference sequence). With 3 bases removed from V and 4 bases from J, the gap between germline ends came to 15 bases. The chain's CDR3 is CASSQESTAGYGYTF. The CDR3 DNA reads as TGTGCCAGCAGCCAGGAATCAACGGCGGGCTATGGCTACACCTTC.

This chain uses TRBV20-1 with TRBJ2-3; TRBD2 agrees at 9 bases. Germline V gene sequence: CDR1 DFQATT, CDR2 SNEGSKA (reference sequence). The V segment lost 6 bases and the J segment 2 bases; nucleotides outside the gene matches: 9. CDR3 length: 15 amino acids. The CDR3 sequence is CSAQTTSGYTDTQYF. For the CDR3, the DNA is TGCAGTGCCCAGACGACTAGCGGCTACACAGATACGCAGTATTTT.

This clonotype was seen repeatedly, ten times or more. The V gene is TRBV10-3, the J gene TRBJ1-1; TRBD1 aligns across 7 bases. Germline-derived CDR1 and CDR2 are ENHRY and SYGVKD. J was trimmed by 1 base and V by 0 bases; bases with no gene match: 5. There are 16 residues in the CDR3. For the CDR3, the DNA is TGTGCCATCAGTGAGTCACAGGGGCGAGGGAACACTGAAGCTTTCTTT. Translation: CAISESQGRGNTEAFF.

This clonotype was observed many times. The chain uses TRBV7-8 and TRBJ2-7; 11 bases match TRBD2. The germline V gene has CDR1 SGHVS and CDR2 FQNEAQ. The CDR3 extends over 15 amino acids. The J segment lost 2 bases and the V segment lost 3 bases, leaving 3 bases of the junction unmatched. This chain's CDR3 is CASSLRLAGPYEQYF. The CDR3 DNA follows: TGTGCCAGCAGCTTGAGACTAGCGGGACCCTACGAGCAGTACTTC.

This clonotype was found a few times. The chain recombines TRBV14 with TRBJ1-4; D perhaps matches TRBD1 (6 bases). This CDR3 contains 14 residues. Germline CDR1 is SGHDN and CDR2 is FVKESK. V lost 3 bases, J lost 5 bases, and 10 bases lay in between. The CDR3 DNA follows: TGTGCCAGCAGCCAGAGGGGGGCGAATGAAAAACTGTTTTTT. Its translation: CASSQRGANEKLFF.

This clonotype was seen a handful of times. CDR3 region: CASTRGVGELFF. CDR3 DNA sequence: TGTGCCAGCACCAGAGGGGTCGGGGAGCTGTTTTTT. The rearrangement joins TRBV7-9 to TRBJ2-2; tentatively, D is TRBD1 or TRBD2 (5 bases each). This CDR3 contains 12 residues. V gave up 7 bases and J gave up 7 bases, with 10 bases separating them. The germline CDR1 and CDR2 sequences are SEHNR and FQNEAQ (reference sequence).

This clonotype was counted a few times. V is TRBV14 and J is TRBJ2-1; a possible D gene is TRBD2 (6 bases). Trimming took off 1 base at V and 4 bases at J, with 17 bases between the two ends. The V gene's germline CDR1 is SGHDN and CDR2 FVKESK. The CDR3 extends over 17 amino acids. The CDR3 loop reads CASSQGLGLAYYNEQFF. The CDR3 nucleotides are TGTGCCAGCAGCCAAGGCCTGGGTCTAGCGTATTACAATGAGCAGTTCTTC. The whole variable domain, remainder taken from reference TRBV14 and TRBJ2-1, is EAGVTQFPSHSVIEKGQTVTLRCDPISGHDNLYWYRRVMGKEIKFLLHFVKESKQDESGMPNNRFLAERTGGTYSTLKVQPAELEDSGVYFCASSQGLGLAYYNEQFFGPGTRLTVL.

This clonotype was counted a few times. V gene TRBV29-1 combines with J gene TRBJ1-4, with D maybe TRBD1 (5 bases). Germline assignment: CDR1 SQVTM and CDR2 ANQGSEA. The CDR3 length is 14 residues. V was clipped by 2 bases and J by 7 bases, with 14 bases between them. The CDR3 nucleotides read TGCAGCGTTGAATTTCCCGGGCAGGGTGAAAAACTGTTTTTT. This encodes CSVEFPGQGEKLFF.

This clonotype was counted ten times or more. Written as DNA, the CDR3 is TGTGCCAGCAGCGGGAGCTCCTACAATGAGCAGTTCTTC. Protein sequence: CASSGSSYNEQFF. The gene calls are TRBV2 and TRBJ2-1; TRBD2 might be the D (6 bases). Germline assignment: CDR1 SNHLY and CDR2 FYNNEI. Trimming took 6 bases from V and 0 from J, leaving 6 bases between them. This CDR3 region has 13 residues.

The sample holds a few counts of this clonotype. One end of the junction is discordant with germline, which a read error may explain. The chain recombines TRBV2 with TRBJ2-3, with 11 bases matching TRBD1. Germline-derived CDR1 and CDR2 are SNHLY and FYNNEI. The CDR3 is 15 amino acids. Here the CDR3 DNA reads TGTGCCAGCAGGGAAGGGACAGGGGGTTTTGATACGCAGTATTTT. Protein: CASREGTGGFDTQYF.

This clonotype was seen many times. The chain uses TRBV5-5 and TRBJ2-7; D could derive from TRBD1 or TRBD2 (5 bases each). The germline gives CDR1 SGHKS, CDR2 YYEKEE (reference sequence). The CDR3 runs 14 residues. Trimming left V 4 bases short and J 2 bases short, with 13 bases between. CDR3 amino acids: CASSMGPGTYEQYF. CDR3 DNA: TGTGCCAGCAGCATGGGACCGGGAACCTACGAGCAGTACTTC.

In its sample, this clonotype was seen a few times. Germline and junction disagree at one end, which may indicate a read error. The V and J genes are TRBV7-7 and TRBJ2-5; tentative D call: TRBD1 (6 bases). The V gene's germline CDR1 is SSHAT and CDR2 FNYEAQ (reference sequence). This CDR3 is built from 14 residues. CDR3 amino acids: CASSPGQYQETQYF. DNA for the CDR3: TGTGCTAGCAGCCCCGGACAGTACCAAGAGACCCAGTACTTC.

The chain couples TRBV30 to TRBJ2-1; 8 positions match TRBD1. After removal of 2 bases from V and 6 bases from J, the junction contained 3 bases not matched to a gene. This CDR3 region has 13 residues. The germline gives CDR1 GTSNPN, CDR2 SVGIG (reference sequence). The CDR3 DNA reads as TGTGCCTGGAGTCAAGACAGGGGCAATGAGCAGTTCTTC. Protein sequence: CAWSQDRGNEQFF.

The CDR3: CASSYGGRAADTQYF. CDR3 coding DNA: TGTGCCAGCAGTTACGGCGGGAGGGCGGCAGATACGCAGTATTTT. The rearrangement links TRBV6-2 or TRBV6-3 to TRBJ2-3; 9 positions match TRBD2. Germline values: CDR1 MNHEY, CDR2 SVGEGT. Trimming cost V 2 bases and J 4 bases; bases outside gene matches: 4. CDR3 length: 15 residues.

This clonotype was observed a handful of times. The gene calls are TRBV9 and TRBJ2-7; D unresolved. V lost 2 bases and J 0 bases, leaving 6 bases between the germline ends. CDR1 is SGDLS, CDR2 YYNGEE, per germline. The CDR3 is 13 residues long. The chain's CDR3 is CASSVSLSYEQYF. DNA of the CDR3: TGTGCCAGCAGCGTGTCCCTCTCCTACGAGCAGTACTTC.

The J gene is TRBJ2-1, the V gene TRBV9, with 12 positions matching TRBD1. With V trimmed by 0 bases and J by 7 bases, 2 bases remained unmatched. The germline CDR1 and CDR2 sequences are SGDLS and YYNGEE. There are 15 residues in the CDR3. The DNA of the CDR3 is TGTGCCAGCAGCGTAGGGGACAGGGGGCAAAATGAGCAGTTCTTC. Its protein product is CASSVGDRGQNEQFF.

There are many counts of this clonotype. J is TRBJ2-1 and V is TRBV19; TRBD2 matches at 14 bases. CDR1 and CDR2 (germline): LNHDA, SQIVND (reference sequence). This CDR3 is built from 17 residues. V was clipped by 10 bases and J by 7 bases; unmatched bases: 15. The CDR3 DNA is TGTGCCACAACTGCGGTGGGACTAGCGGGGGCGGGGAATGAGCAGTTCTTC. The encoded protein is CATTAVGLAGAGNEQFF. Full variable domain (rest looked up from reference TRBV19 and TRBJ2-1): DGGITQSPKYLFRKEGQNVTLSCEQNLNHDAMYWYRQDPGQGLRLIYYSQIVNDFQKGDIAEGYSVSREKKESFPLTVTSAQKNPTAFYLCATTAVGLAGAGNEQFFGPGTRLTVL.

The V gene is TRBV20-1, the J gene TRBJ2-1; the match to TRBD2 covers 7 bases. The length of the CDR3 is 15 residues. Trimming removed 3 bases from V and 7 bases from J; junction bases left unmatched: 12. CDR1 DFQATT and CDR2 SNEGSKA come from the germline V gene (reference sequence). The CDR3 loop is CSASAAGRVRNEQFF. The DNA of the CDR3 is TGCAGTGCTAGTGCAGCGGGAAGAGTGAGGAATGAGCAGTTCTTC.

This clonotype appeared many times. The gene calls are TRBV20-1 and TRBJ2-1; 8 nucleotides line up with TRBD2. The CDR3 spans 14 residues. V dropped 2 bases and J dropped 7; count of bases not matched to a gene: 7. The germline V gene encodes CDR1 DFQATT and CDR2 SNEGSKA (reference sequence). Here the CDR3 DNA reads TGCAGTGCTAGATCCAGCGGGAGAGTAAATGAGCAGTTCTTC. As protein: CSARSSGRVNEQFF.

V is TRBV3-1 and J is TRBJ2-7, with D unclear. Germline V gene lookup returns CDR1 LGHDT and CDR2 YNNKEL (reference sequence). V dropped 0 bases and J dropped 3 bases, with 9 bases sitting between them. CDR3 size: 14 residues. The CDR3 loop is CASSQDSSYYEQYF. The DNA of the CDR3 is TGTGCCAGCAGCCAAGATTCCAGTTACTACGAGCAGTACTTC.

This sequence joins TRBV11-2 and TRBJ2-2; D gene ambiguous. Trimming left V 4 bases short and J 6 bases short, with 9 bases between. Per germline, CDR1 SGHAT and CDR2 FQNNGV. The length of the CDR3 is 13 residues. The DNA of the CDR3 is TGTGCCAGCAGCTACCTCACCGCCGGGGAGCTGTTTTTT. Its translation: CASSYLTAGELFF.

This clonotype was picked up a small number of times. This chain joins TRBV6-2 or TRBV6-3 and TRBJ2-2; D gene unclear. The length of the CDR3 is 10 residues. The germline V gene encodes CDR1 MNHEY and CDR2 SVGEGT. V lost 6 bases and J 6 bases, leaving 2 bases between the germline ends. The CDR3 spells CASRAGELFF. CDR3 DNA sequence: TGTGCCAGCAGGGCCGGGGAGCTGTTTTTT.

This clonotype was seen more than once but under ten times. The V gene is TRBV19, the J gene TRBJ1-5, with D possibly matching TRBD1 (6 bases). The CDR3 has 13 residues. Germline V lookup: CDR1 LNHDA, CDR2 SQIVND (reference sequence). V lost 6 bases to trimming and J lost 6 bases, with 12 bases between them. In nucleotides, the CDR3 is TGTGCCAGTAGGGGGGCCGGGAGTCAGCCCCAGCATTTT. Protein product: CASRGAGSQPQHF.

CDR3 region: CASSEGGSTDTQYF. The CDR3, as DNA: TGTGCCAGCAGTGAAGGCGGGAGTACAGATACGCAGTATTTT. The chain links TRBV6-4 to TRBJ2-3; TRBD2 matches at 7 bases. The CDR3 loop spans 14 amino acids. V gave up 3 bases and J gave up 3 bases; unmatched junction bases: 3. Germline V gene data show CDR1 as MRHNA and CDR2 as SNTAGT.

In this sample, this clonotype turned up a few times. Sequence at one end of the junction differs from germline and may be a read error. The CDR3 is CVSSEDLTKITDTQYF. CDR3 coding DNA: TGTGTCAGCAGTGAAGACCTTACTAAGATCACAGATACGCAGTATTTT. V gene TRBV6-1 combines with J gene TRBJ2-3; unclear D gene. Germline CDR1 and CDR2: MNHNS and SASEGT. The CDR3 has 16 amino acids.

This clonotype appeared a few times. The rearrangement links TRBV20-1 to TRBJ1-2; no firm D call. CDR3 length: 15 amino acids. Germline loops: CDR1 DFQATT, CDR2 SNEGSKA (reference sequence). V was trimmed by 3 bases and J by 0 bases, leaving 14 bases between them. The CDR3 region has the DNA TGCAGTGCTAGCCGACCCGACCGGGCTAACTATGGCTACACCTTC. It translates to CSASRPDRANYGYTF.

This clonotype has a handful of counts. The V and J genes are TRBV21-1 and TRBJ2-5; TRBD1 is the table's D call, not checked against the DNA. TRBV21-1 is a documented pseudogene. This CDR3 spans 17 amino acids. CDR3 amino acids: CASNELWTGGRRETQYF. The CDR3 region has the DNA TGTGCCAGCAACGAACTTTGGACAGGGGGAAGGAGGGAGACCCAGTACTTC.

This clonotype has more than one count but fewer than ten. The rearrangement uses TRBV5-5 and TRBJ2-1; a weak D match, TRBD1 (6 bases). V was trimmed by 1 base and J by 6 bases, leaving 14 bases between them. This CDR3 comprises 15 residues. Germline values: CDR1 SGHKS, CDR2 YYEKEE (reference sequence). The CDR3 here is CASSLRRGSFNEQFF. Here the CDR3 DNA reads TGTGCCAGCAGCTTGCGCAGGGGTTCTTTCAATGAGCAGTTCTTC.

This chain uses TRBV20-1 with TRBJ2-5; a possible D gene is TRBD1 (6 bases). With 5 bases removed from V and 1 base from J, the gap between germline ends came to 8 bases. The CDR3 totals 12 residues. Per the germline V gene, CDR1 is DFQATT and CDR2 is SNEGSKA (reference sequence). The CDR3 spells CSAADSQETQYF. The CDR3 bases are TGCAGTGCTGCGGACAGCCAAGAGACCCAGTACTTC.

This clonotype showed up many times. V is TRBV27 and J is TRBJ2-5; 9 nucleotides agree with TRBD1. The length of the CDR3 is 14 residues. With V trimmed by 6 bases and J by 4 bases, 6 bases remained unmatched. CDR1 MNHEY and CDR2 SMNVEV come from the germline V gene (reference sequence). CDR3 loop: CASRTGGASETQYF. The CDR3 nucleotides are TGTGCCAGCAGAACAGGGGGCGCCTCAGAGACCCAGTACTTC.